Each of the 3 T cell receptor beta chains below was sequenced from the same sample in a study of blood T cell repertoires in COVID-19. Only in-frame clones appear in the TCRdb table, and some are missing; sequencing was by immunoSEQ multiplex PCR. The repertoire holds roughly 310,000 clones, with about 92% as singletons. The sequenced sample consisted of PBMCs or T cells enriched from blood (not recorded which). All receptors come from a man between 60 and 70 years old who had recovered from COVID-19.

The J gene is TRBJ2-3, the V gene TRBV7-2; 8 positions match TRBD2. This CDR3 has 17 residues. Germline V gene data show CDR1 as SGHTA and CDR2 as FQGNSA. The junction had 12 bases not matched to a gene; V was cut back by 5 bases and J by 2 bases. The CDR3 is CASSKTTSGGFTDTQYF. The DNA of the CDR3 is TGTGCCAGCAGCAAAACTACTAGCGGTGGGTTCACAGATACGCAGTATTTT.

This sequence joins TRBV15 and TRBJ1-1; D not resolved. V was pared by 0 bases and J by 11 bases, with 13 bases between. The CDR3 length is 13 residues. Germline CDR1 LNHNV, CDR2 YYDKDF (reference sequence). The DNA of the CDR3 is TGTGCCACCAGCAGAGATATTTTAGATCGGGCTTTCTTT. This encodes CATSRDILDRAFF.

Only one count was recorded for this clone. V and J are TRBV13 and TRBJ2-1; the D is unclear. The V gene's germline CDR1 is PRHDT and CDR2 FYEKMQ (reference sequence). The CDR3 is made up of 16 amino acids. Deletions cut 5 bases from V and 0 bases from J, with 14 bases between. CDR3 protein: CASSTTPESSYNEQFF. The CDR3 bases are TGTGCCAGCAGCACTACACCGGAGAGCTCCTACAATGAGCAGTTCTTC.